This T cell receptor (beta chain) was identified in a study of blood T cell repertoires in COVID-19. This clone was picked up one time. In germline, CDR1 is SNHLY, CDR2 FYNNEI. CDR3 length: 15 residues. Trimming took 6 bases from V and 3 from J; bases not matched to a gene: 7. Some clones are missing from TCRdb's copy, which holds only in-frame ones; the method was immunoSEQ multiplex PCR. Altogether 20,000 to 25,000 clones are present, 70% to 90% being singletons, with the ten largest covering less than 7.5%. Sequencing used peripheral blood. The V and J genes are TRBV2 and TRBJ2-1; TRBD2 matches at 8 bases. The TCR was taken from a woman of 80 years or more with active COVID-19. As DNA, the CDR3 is TGTGCCAGCAGGACCGGGGGGGCCTTCTACAATGAGCAGTTCTTC. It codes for CASRTGGAFYNEQFF.